This TCR beta chain was captured by sequencing in a study of cytomegalovirus exposure and HLA in healthy donors. 60 Vbeta and 13 Jbeta primers were used in PCR. Here immunoSEQ multiplex PCR was the method, and the copy in TCRdb shows in-frame clones only, minus some. The sample yields 100,000 to 150,000 clones, 82% seen once. The V gene's germline CDR1 is SNHLY and CDR2 FYNNEI. This CDR3 spans 12 amino acids. The ends lost 7 bases at V and 6 bases at J; junction bases unmatched: 6. The sample comprised PBMCs. V and J are TRBV2 and TRBJ2-7, with 7 positions matching TRBD1. The sequence was obtained from a boy aged 2 to 9 in good health and CMV-seronegative. CDR3 in DNA: TGTGCCAGCAAAATAAACAGGGGCGAGCAGTACTTC. It specifies CASKINRGEQYF. Together with reference TRBV2 and TRBJ2-7, the CDR3 gives the full variable domain: EPEVTQTPSHQVTQMGQEVILRCVPISNHLYFYWYRQILGQKVEFLVSFYNNEISEKSEIFDDQFSVERPDGSNFTLKIRSTKLEDSAMYFCASKINRGEQYFGPGTRLTVT.